This T cell receptor beta chain emerged from a study of memory CD4+ T cells and cytomegalovirus serostatus. Single viable CD3+CD4+CD8-CD45RO+ cells were sorted as the memory CD4+ T cells. Sequencing was performed with immunoSEQ multiplex PCR; in TCRdb, only in-frame clones are kept and a portion is missing. The data hold around 50,000 clones, with around 80% observed a single time. CDR1 is LNHDA, CDR2 SQIVND, per germline (reference sequence). This CDR3 spans 14 amino acids. The V and J ends lost 1 base and 3 bases respectively, with 7 bases between them. The sequencing sample was made of memory CD4+ T cells from blood. This chain uses TRBV19 with TRBJ2-1; D is ambiguous. The receptor was derived from an adult in good health and CMV-seronegative. The CDR3 loop is CASSIGKSYNEQFF. The CDR3, as DNA: TGTGCCAGTAGTATAGGTAAAAGCTACAATGAGCAGTTCTTC.